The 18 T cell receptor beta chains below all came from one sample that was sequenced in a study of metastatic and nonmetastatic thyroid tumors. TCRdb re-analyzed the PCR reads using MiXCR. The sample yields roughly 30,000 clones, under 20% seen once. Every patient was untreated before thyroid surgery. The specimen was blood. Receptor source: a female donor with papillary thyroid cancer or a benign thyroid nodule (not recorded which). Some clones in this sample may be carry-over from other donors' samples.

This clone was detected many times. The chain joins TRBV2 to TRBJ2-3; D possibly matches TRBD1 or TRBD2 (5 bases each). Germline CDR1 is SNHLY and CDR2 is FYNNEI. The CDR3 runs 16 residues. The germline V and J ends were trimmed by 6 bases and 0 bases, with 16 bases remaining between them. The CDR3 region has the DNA TGTGCCAGCAGCGGTGGGACCGGGCTTAGCACAGATACGCAGTATTTT. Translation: CASSGGTGLSTDTQYF. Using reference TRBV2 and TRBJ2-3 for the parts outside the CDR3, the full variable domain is EPEVTQTPSHQVTQMGQEVILRCVPISNHLYFYWYRQILGQKVEFLVSFYNNEISEKSEIFDDQFSVERPDGSNFTLKIRSTKLEDSAMYFCASSGGTGLSTDTQYFGPGTRLTVL.

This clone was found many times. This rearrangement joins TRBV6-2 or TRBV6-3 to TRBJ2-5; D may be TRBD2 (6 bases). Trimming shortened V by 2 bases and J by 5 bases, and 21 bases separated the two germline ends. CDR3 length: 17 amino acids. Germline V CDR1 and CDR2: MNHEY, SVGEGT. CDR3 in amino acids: CASSYALSREIEETQYF. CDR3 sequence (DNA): TGTGCCAGCAGTTACGCCCTCTCCCGGGAGATTGAGGAGACCCAGTACTTC.

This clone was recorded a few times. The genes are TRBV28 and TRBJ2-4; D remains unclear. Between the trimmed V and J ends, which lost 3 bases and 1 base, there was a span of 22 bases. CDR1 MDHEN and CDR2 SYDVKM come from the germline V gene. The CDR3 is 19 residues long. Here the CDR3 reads CASSLGKGKVILAKNIQYF. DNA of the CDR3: TGTGCCAGCAGTTTGGGTAAAGGGAAGGTAATTTTGGCCAAAAACATTCAGTACTTC.

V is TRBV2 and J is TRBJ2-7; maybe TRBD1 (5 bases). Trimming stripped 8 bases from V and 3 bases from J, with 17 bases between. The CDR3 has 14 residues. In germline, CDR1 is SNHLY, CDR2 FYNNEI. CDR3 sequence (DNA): TGTGCCAGCCGGACACGGAAGTTGTTCTACGAGCAGTACTTC. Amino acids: CASRTRKLFYEQYF. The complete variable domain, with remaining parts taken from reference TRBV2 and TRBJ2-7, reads EPEVTQTPSHQVTQMGQEVILRCVPISNHLYFYWYRQILGQKVEFLVSFYNNEISEKSEIFDDQFSVERPDGSNFTLKIRSTKLEDSAMYFCASRTRKLFYEQYFGPGTRLTVT.

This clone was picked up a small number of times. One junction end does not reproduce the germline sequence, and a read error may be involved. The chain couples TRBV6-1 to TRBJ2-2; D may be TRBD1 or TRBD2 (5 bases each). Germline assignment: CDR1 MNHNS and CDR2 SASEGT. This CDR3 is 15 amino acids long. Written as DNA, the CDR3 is TGTGCCAGCAGTGGGGGGACGCCGTGCACCTGGGAGCTGTTTTTT. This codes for CASSGGTPCTWELFF.

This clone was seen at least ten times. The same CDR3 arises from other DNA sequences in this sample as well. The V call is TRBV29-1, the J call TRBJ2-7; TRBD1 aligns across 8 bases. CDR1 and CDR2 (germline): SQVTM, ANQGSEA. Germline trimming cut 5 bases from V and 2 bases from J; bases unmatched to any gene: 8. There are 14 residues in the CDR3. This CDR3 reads CSVLGTGGPYEQYF. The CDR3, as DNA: TGCAGCGTTCTTGGGACAGGAGGTCCCTACGAGCAGTACTTC.

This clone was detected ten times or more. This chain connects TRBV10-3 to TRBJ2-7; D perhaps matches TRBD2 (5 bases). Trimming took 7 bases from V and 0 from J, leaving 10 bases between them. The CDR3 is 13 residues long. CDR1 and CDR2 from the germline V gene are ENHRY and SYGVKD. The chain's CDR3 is CAINPGNSYEQYF. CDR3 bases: TGTGCCATCAACCCCGGGAACTCCTACGAGCAGTACTTC.

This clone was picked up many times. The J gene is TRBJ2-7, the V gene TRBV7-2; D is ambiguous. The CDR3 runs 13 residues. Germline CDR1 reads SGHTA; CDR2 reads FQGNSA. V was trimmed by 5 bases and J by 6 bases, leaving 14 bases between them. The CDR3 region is CASSRPPPFEQYF. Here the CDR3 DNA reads TGTGCCAGCAGCAGGCCTCCTCCCTTCGAGCAGTACTTC.

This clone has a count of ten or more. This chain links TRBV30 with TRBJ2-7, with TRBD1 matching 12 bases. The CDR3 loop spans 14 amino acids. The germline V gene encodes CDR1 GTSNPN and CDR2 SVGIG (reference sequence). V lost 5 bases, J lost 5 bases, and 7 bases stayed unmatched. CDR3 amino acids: CAWWDRGQKNEQYF. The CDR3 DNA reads TGTGCCTGGTGGGACAGGGGGCAGAAAAACGAGCAGTACTTC.

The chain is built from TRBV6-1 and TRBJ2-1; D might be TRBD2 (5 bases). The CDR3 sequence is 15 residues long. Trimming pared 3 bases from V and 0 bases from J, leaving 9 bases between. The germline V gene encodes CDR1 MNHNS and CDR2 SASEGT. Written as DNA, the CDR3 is TGTGCCAGCAGTGACCGGGATTTCTCCTACAATGAGCAGTTCTTC. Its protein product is CASSDRDFSYNEQFF.

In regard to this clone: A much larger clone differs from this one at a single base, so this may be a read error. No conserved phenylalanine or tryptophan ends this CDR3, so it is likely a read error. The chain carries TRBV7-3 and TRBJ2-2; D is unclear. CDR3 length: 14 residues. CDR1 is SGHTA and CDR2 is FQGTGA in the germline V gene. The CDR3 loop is CASSPGPNTVELFL. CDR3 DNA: TGTGCCAGCAGCCCAGGTCCTAACACCGTGGAGCTGTTTCTT.

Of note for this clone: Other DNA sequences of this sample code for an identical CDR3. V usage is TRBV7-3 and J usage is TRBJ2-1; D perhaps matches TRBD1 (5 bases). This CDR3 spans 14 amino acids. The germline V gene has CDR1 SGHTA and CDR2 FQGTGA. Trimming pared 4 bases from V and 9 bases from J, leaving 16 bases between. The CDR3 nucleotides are TGTGCCAGCAGCTCTAGGACAAAGGGTAGTGAGCAGTTCTTC. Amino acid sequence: CASSSRTKGSEQFF.

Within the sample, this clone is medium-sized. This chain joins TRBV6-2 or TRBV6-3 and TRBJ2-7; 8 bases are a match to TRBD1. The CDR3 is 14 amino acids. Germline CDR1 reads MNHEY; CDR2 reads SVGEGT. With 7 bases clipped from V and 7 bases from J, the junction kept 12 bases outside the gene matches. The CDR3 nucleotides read TGTGCCAGCACCCAAGACAGGGGAGTTGGGGAGCAGTACTTC. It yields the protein CASTQDRGVGEQYF.

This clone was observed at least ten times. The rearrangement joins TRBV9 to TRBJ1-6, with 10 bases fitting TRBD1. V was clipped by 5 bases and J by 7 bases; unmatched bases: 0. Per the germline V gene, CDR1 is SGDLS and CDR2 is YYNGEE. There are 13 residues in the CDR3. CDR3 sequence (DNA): TGTGCCAGCAGGGGACAGGGGAATTCACCCCTCCACTTT. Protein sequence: CASRGQGNSPLHF.

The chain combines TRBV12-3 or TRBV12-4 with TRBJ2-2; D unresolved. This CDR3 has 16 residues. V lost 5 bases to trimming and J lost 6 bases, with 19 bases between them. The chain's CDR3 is CASSDLVALGAGELFF. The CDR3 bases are TGTGCCAGCAGTGACCTGGTGGCCCTTGGTGCCGGGGAGCTGTTTTTT.

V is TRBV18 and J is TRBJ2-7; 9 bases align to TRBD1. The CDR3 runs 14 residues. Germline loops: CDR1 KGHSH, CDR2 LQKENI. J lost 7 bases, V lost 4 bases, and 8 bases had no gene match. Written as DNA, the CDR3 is TGTGCCAGCTCACAGGGACAGGGCGACGTGGAGCAGTACTTC. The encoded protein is CASSQGQGDVEQYF.

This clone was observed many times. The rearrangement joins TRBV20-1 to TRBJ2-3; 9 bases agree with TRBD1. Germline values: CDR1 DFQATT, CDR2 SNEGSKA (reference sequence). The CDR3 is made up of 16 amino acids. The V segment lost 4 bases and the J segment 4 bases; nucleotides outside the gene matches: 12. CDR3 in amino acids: CSATFRQGGAADTQYF. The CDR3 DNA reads TGCAGTGCTACGTTCAGACAGGGGGGGGCAGCAGATACGCAGTATTTT.

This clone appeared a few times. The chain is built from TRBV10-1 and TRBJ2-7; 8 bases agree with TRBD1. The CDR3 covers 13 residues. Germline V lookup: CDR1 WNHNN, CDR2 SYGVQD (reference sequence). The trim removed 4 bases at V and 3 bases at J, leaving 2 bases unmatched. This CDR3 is CASSAGQDYEQYV. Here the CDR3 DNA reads TGCGCCAGCAGTGCGGGACAGGACTACGAGCAGTACGTC.